This entry describes one T cell receptor (beta chain). Its cognate antigen is unknown. Researchers set a sequencing depth target of 1 in 200,000 to 1 in 1 million T cells. Clones were read by immunoSEQ multiplex PCR, and TCRdb kept only the in-frame ones, dropping some. The table includes about 160,000 clones, around 84% detected once. The data were obtained in a study of cytotoxic CD8 clonotypes in ibrutinib-treated CLL. As for the study in general: Over 10 relapsed/refractory, around 14 treatment-naive; roughly 17 IGHV unmutated.

Study observations and caveats: Against age-matched healthy donors, baseline clonality ran higher and tracked circulating CD8+ T-cell counts.

Trimming took 2 bases from V and 6 from J, leaving 16 bases between them. Germline loops: CDR1 MNHEY, CDR2 SVGAGI. The CDR3 spans 15 residues. The TCR comes from a human donor with chronic lymphocytic leukemia. This chain links TRBV6-5 with TRBJ2-5, with D possibly TRBD2 on 5 matching bases. This specimen consisted of PBMCs, obtained after 12 months of ibrutinib treatment. CDR3 sequence: CASSYRESQEKTQYF. Here the CDR3 DNA reads TGTGCCAGCAGTTACAGGGAGAGTCAAGAAAAGACCCAGTACTTC.